This TCR beta chain stems from a study of shared clonotypes between healthy human individuals. As originally analysed: ImmunoSEQ output held junction-only sequences without quality scores, so filtering differed. Profiling relied on immunoSEQ multiplex PCR, and the TCRdb table lists in-frame clones only, not all of them. V, J and clone size are taken as reported in that table, and D and trimming were inferred from the DNA itself. The sample lists hundreds of thousands of clones, roughly three quarters occurring once. Sequencing used PBMCs. The sequence was obtained from a woman between 35 and 50 years old in good health. Some clones in this sample may be carry-over from other donors' samples.

In DNA form, the CDR3 reads TGTGCCAGCAGGGAGTCGGCCGGGAGCGGGTTGAGGGATACGCAGTATTTT. It encodes CASRESAGSGLRDTQYF. This chain links TRBV6-4 with TRBJ2-3; D perhaps matches TRBD2 (6 bases). CDR3 length equals 17 residues. V was cut by 6 bases and J by 6 bases, with 25 bases left in between. CDR1 and CDR2 (germline): MRHNA, SNTAGT.